This T cell receptor beta chain was identified during a study of human T cells and chemical hapten exposure. Worth noting for this clonotype: What it binds is unknown.

MiXCR, applied by TCRdb to the RACE reads, yields one record per CDR3 protein. Here the sample spans 180,000 or so distinct CDR3 sequences, approximately 15% being singletons. Time point described: patch test 1, 2 weeks after DPC sensitization. Documented treatment: therapeutic diphenylcyclopropenone sensitization with weekly scalp DPC. V shed 7 bases, J shed 3 bases, and the junction held 9 bases outside the gene matches. The length of the CDR3 is 15 residues. Germline V gene lookup returns CDR1 LNHDA and CDR2 SQIVND (reference sequence). Regarding the study as a whole: Expanded TCR sets contained significantly more large CDR3 similarity clusters than controls.

Sequences were derived from whole blood, sampled in connection with sensitization to the hapten diphenylcyclopropenone (DPC). This receptor was taken from a woman in her twenties or thirties with alopecia areata. Some clones in this sample may be carry-over from other donors' samples. This rearrangement joins TRBV19 to TRBJ1-5; 7 nucleotides match TRBD1. CDR3 region: CASNLDRTFNQPQHF. The DNA for the CDR3 is TGTGCCAGTAATTTGGACAGGACGTTCAATCAGCCCCAGCATTTT.